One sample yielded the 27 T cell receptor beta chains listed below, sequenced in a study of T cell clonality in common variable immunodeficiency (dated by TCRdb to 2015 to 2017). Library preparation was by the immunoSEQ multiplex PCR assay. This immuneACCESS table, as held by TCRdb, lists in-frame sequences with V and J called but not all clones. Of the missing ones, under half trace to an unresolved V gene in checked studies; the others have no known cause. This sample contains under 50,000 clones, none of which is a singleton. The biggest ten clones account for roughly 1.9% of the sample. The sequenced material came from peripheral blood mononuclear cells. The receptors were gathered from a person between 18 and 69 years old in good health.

The CDR3: CSARVRASGYNEQFF. The covered CDR3 bases are TGCAGTGCTAGAGTTCGCGCTAGCGGCTACAATGAG. The V and J genes are TRBV20-1 and TRBJ2-1, with 7 bases that match TRBD2. The CDR3 is cut off 3 residues early in the read; its end comes from the germline J gene. This CDR3 region has 15 residues. Germline V lookup: CDR1 DFQATT, CDR2 SNEGSKA (reference sequence). The trim removed 1 base at V and 3 bases at J, leaving 6 bases unmatched.

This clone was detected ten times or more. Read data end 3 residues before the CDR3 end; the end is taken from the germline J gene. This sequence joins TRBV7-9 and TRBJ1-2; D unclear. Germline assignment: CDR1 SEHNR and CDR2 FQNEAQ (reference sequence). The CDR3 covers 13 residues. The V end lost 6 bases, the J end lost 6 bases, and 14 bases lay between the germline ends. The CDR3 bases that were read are TGTGCCAGCAGGCCTACAGCTTCGGATGGC. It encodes CASRPTASDG. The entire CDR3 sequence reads CASRPTASDGYTF. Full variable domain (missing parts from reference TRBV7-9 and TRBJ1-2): DTGVSQNPRHKITKRGQNVTFRCDPISEHNRLYWYRQTLGQGPEFLTYFQNEAQLEKSRLLSDRFSAERPKGSFSTLEIQRTEQGDSAMYLCASRPTASDGYTFGSGTRLTVV.

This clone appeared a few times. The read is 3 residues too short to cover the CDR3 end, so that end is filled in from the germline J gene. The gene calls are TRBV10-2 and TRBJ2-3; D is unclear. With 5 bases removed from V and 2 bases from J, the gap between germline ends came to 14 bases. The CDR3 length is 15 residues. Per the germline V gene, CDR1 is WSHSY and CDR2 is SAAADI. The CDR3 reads CASSTSSRLTDTQYF. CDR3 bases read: TGCGCCAGCAGTACCTCTAGTCGCCTCACAGATACG.

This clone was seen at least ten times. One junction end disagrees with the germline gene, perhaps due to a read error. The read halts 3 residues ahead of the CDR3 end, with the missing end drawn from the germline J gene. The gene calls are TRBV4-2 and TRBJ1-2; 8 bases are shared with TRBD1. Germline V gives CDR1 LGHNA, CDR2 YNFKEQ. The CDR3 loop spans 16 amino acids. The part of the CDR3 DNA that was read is TGCGCCAGCAGCCAAGGTGGACAGGGAAACTTCTATGGC. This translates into CASSQGGQGNFYG. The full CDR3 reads CASSQGGQGNFYGYTF.

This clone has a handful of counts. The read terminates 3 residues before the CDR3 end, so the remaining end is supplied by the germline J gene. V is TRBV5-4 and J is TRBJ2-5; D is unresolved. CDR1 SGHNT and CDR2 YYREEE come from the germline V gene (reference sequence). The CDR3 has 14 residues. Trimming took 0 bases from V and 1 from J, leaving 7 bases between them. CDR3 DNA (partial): TGTGCCAGCAGCTTGGCCAACAGCCAAGAGACC. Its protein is CASSLANSQET. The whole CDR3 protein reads CASSLANSQETQYF. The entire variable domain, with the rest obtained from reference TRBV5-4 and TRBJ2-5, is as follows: ETGVTQSPTHLIKTRGQQVTLRCSSQSGHNTVSWYQQALGQGPQFIFQYYREEENGRGNFPPRFSGLQFPNYSSELNVNALELDDSALYLCASSLANSQETQYFGPGTRLLVL.

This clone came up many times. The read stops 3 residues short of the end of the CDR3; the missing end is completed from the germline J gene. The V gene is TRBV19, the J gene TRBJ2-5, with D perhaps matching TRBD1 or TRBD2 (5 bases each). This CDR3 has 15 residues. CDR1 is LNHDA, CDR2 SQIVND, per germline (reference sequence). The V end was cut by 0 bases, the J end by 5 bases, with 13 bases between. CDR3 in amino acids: CASSIDWSEGETQYF. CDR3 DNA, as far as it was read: TGTGCCAGTAGTATAGATTGGAGCGAGGGGGAGACC.

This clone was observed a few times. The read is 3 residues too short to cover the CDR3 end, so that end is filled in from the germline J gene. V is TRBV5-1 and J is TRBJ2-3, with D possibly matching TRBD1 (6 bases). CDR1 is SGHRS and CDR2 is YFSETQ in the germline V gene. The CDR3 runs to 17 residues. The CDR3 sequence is CASRSGTTGDSNQPQYF. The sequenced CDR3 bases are TGCGCCAGCAGATCCGGGACAACAGGCGATAGCAATCAGCCG.

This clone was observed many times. The part of the CDR3 DNA that was read is TGTGCCAGTGGGACAGGGCCCTCCTACGAG. Protein product: CASGTGPSYE. The whole CDR3 region reads CASGTGPSYEQYF. The genes are TRBV19 and TRBJ2-7; 9 bases fit TRBD1. Read sequence stops 3 residues before the CDR3 end, and the germline J gene provides the missing end. The CDR3 is 13 residues long. Germline V gene sequence: CDR1 LNHDA, CDR2 SQIVND (reference sequence). V trimming: 8 bases; J trimming: 0 bases; junction bases outside the gene matches: 2.

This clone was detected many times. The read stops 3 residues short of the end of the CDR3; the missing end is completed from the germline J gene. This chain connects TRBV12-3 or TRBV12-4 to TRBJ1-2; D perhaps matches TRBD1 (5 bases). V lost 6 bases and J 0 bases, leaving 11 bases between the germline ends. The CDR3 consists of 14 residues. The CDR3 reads CASSTDSANYGYTF. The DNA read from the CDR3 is TGTGCCAGCAGCACTGACAGCGCTAACTATGGC.

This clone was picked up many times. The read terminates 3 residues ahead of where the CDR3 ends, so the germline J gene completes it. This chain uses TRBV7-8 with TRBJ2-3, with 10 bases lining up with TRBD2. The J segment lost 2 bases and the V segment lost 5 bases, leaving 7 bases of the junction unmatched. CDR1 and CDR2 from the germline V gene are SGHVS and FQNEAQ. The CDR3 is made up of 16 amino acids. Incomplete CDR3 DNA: TGTGCCAGCAGCCCGGGGACTAGCGCTTCCACAGATACG. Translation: CASSPGTSASTDT. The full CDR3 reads CASSPGTSASTDTQYF.

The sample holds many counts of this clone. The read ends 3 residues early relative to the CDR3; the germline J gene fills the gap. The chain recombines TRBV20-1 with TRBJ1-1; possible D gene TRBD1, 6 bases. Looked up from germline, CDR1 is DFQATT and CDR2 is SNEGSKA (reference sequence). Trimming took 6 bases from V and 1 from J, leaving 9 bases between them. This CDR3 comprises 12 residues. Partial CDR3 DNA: TGCAGTGCCGGACAGCCGAACACTGAA. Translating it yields CSAGQPNTE. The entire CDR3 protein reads CSAGQPNTEAFF.

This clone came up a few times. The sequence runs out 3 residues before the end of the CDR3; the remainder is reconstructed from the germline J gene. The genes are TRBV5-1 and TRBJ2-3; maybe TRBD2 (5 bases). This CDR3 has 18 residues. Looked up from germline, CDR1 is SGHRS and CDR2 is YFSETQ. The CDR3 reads CASSLLVSISGVQETQYF. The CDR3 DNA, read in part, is TGCGCCAGCAGCCTACTAGTCTCTATTTCAGGAGTTCAAGAGACG.

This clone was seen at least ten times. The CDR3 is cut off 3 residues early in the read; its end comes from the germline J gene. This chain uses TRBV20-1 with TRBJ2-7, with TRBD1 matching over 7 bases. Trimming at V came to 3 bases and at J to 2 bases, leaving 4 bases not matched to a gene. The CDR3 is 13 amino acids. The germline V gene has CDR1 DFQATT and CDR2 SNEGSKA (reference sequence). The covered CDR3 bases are TGCAGTGCTAGCGACGGGACAGCCTACGAG. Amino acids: CSASDGTAYE. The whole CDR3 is CSASDGTAYEQYF.

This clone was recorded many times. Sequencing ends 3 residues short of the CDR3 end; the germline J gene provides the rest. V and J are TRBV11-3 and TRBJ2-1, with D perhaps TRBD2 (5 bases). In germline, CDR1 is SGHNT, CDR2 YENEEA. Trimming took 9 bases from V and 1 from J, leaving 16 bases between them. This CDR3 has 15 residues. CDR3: CASTVQRCSYNEQFF. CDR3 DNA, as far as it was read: TGTGCCAGTACCGTGCAGCGGTGTTCCTACAATGAG.

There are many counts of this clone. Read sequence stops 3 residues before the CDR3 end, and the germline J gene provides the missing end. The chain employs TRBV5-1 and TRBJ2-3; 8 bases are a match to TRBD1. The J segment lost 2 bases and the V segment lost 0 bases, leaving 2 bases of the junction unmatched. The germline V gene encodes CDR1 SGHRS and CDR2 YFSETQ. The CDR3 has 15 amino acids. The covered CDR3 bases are TGCGCCAGCAGCTTGGCGGACAGGGACACAGATACG. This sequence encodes CASSLADRDTDT. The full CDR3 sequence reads CASSLADRDTDTQYF. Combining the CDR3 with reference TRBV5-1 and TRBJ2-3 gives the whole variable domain KAGVTQTPRYLIKTRGQQVTLSCSPISGHRSVSWYQQTPGQGLQFLFEYFSETQRNKGNFPGRFSGRQFSNSRSEMNVSTLELGDSALYLCASSLADRDTDTQYFGPGTRLTVL.

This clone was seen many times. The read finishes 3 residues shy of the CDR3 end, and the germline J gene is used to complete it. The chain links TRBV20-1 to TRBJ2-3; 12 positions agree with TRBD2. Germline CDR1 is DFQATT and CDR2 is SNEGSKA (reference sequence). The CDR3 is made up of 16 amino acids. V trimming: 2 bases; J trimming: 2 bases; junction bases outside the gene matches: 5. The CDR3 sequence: CSARKPSGGATDTQYF. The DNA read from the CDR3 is TGCAGTGCTAGAAAGCCTAGCGGGGGGGCCACAGATACG.

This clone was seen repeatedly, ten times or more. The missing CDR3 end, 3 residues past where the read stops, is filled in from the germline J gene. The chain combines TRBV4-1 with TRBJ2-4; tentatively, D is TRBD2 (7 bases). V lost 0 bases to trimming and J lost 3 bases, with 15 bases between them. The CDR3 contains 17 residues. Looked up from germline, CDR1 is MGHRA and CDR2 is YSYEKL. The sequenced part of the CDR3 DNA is TGCGCCAGCAGCCAAGATACCGGGGGGCCCCTCAAAAACATT. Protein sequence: CASSQDTGGPLKNI. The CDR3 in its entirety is CASSQDTGGPLKNIQYF.

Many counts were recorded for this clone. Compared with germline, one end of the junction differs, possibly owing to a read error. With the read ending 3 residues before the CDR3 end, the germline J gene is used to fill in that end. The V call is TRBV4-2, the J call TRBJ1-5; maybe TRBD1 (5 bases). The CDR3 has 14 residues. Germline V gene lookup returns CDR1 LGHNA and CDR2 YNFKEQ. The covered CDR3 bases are TGCGCCAGCAGCCAAGAAGCGCAGGGTCAGCCC. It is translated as CASSQEAQGQP. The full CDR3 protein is CASSQEAQGQPQHF.

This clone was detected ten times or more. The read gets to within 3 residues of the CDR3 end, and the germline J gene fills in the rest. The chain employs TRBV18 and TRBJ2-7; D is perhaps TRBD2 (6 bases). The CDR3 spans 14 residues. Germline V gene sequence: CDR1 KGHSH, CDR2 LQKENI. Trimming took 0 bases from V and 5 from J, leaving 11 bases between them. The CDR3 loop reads CASSPPEGNHEQYF. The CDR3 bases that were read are TGTGCCAGCTCACCACCGGAGGGGAACCACGAG. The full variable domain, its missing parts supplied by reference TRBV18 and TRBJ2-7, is NAGVMQNPRHLVRRRGQEARLRCSPMKGHSHVYWYRQLPEEGLKFMVYLQKENIIDESGMPKERFSAEFPKEGPSILRIQQVVRGDSAAYFCASSPPEGNHEQYFGPGTRLTVT.

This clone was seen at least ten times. The CDR3 bases that were read are TGTGCCAGCTCTCGGACAGTTGGGACTAATGAAAAA. Protein product: CASSRTVGTNEK. The CDR3, in full, reads CASSRTVGTNEKLFF. V usage is TRBV18 and J usage is TRBJ1-4; perhaps TRBD1 as D (6 bases). The DNA ends 3 residues before the CDR3 does, and the rest of the CDR3 is filled in from the germline J gene. V was shortened by 6 bases and J by 2 bases, with 13 bases between the two germline ends. Germline CDR1 reads KGHSH; CDR2 reads LQKENI. The CDR3 is 15 amino acids.

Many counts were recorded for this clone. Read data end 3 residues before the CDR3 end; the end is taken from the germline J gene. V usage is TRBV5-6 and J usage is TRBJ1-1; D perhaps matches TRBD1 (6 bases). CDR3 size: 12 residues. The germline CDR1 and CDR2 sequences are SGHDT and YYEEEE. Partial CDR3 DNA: TGTGCCAGCAGCCGACTGGACAGAGAA. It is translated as CASSRLDRE. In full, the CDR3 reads CASSRLDREAFF.

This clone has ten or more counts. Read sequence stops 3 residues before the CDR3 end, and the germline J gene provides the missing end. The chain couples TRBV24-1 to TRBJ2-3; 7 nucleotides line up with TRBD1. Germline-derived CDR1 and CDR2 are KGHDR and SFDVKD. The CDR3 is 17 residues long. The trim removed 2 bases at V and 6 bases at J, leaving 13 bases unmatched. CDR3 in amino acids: CATSDSSGTRGRDTQYF. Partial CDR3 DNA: TGTGCCACCAGTGATTCCTCCGGGACGAGGGGGCGGGATACG.

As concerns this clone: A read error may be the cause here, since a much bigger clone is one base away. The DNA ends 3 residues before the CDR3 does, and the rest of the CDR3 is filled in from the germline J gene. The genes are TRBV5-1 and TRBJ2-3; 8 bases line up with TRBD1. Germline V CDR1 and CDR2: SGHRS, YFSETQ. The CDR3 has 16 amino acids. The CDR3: CASSLQPTGEAETQYF. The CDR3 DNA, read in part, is TGCGCCAGCAGCTTACAACCGACAGGGGAGGCGGAGACG.

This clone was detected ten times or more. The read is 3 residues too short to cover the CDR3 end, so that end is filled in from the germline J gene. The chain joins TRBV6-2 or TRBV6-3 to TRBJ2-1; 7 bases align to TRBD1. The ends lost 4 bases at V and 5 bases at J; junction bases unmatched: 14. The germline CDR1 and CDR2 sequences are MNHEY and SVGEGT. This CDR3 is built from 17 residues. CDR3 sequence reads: CASSSIGWDSQHNEQFF. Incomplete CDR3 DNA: TGTGCCAGCAGTTCCATAGGTTGGGACAGTCAACACAATGAG.

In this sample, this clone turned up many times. Here the CDR3 reads CASSLTGTGANVLFF. Incomplete CDR3 DNA: TGCGCCAGCAGCCTGACAGGGACTGGGGCCAACGTG. This sequence joins TRBV5-1 and TRBJ2-2; the D gene is possibly TRBD1 (7 bases). The read halts 3 residues ahead of the CDR3 end, with the missing end drawn from the germline J gene. The CDR3 has 15 amino acids. Germline V CDR1 and CDR2: SGHRS, YFSETQ.

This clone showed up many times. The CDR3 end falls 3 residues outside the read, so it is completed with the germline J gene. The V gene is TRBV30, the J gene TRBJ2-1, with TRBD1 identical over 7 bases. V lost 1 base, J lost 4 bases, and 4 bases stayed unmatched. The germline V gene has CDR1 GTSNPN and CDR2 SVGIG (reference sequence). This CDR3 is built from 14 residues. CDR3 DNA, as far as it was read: TGTGCCTGGAGTGGGGGACAGACTTACAATGAG. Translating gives CAWSGGQTYNE. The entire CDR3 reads CAWSGGQTYNEQFF.

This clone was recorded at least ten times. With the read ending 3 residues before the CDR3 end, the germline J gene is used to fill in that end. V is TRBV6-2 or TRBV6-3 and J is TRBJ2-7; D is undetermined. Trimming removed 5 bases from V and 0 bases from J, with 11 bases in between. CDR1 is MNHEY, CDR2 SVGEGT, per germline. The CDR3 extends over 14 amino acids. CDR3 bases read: TGTGCCAGCAGTCCGGCAGCGCCCTCCTACGAG. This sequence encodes CASSPAAPSYE. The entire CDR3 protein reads CASSPAAPSYEQYF.